The sample holds a few counts of the clone carrying this T cell receptor (beta chain). Its antigen is still unknown. Researchers amplified the TCR beta CDR3 regions from RNA transcripts. When the TCR CDR3 underwent first-round RT-PCR, the HTBI primer set was used. MiXCR, run by TCRdb on the multiplex PCR reads, gives a single entry per CDR3 protein. The table includes 750,000 to 900,000 distinct CDR3 sequences, more than 30% detected once. Over 18 months, lack of ophthalmopathy progression marked Graves' hyperthyroidism as stable. Uncontrolled infections, other autoimmune diseases, pregnancy or lactation led to exclusion of patients. PBMCs stemmed from approximately 10 ml fresh peripheral blood. The data were obtained in a study of T cells in Graves' hyperthyroidism and ophthalmopathy. CDR1 PRHDT and CDR2 FYEKMQ come from the germline V gene (reference sequence). V was cut by 0 bases and J by 7 bases, with 9 bases left in between. CDR3 length equals 14 residues.

Whole-study findings and limits: Expanded thyroid clonotypes (above 0.001) were mostly also found in blood.

The origin of this receptor is a man younger than 30 with Graves' hyperthyroidism. Specimen: blood. The V gene is TRBV13, the J gene TRBJ2-2; D remains ambiguous. CDR3 DNA: TGTGCCAGCAGCTTAGGAGGGAACCACGGGGAGCTGTTTTTT. Translated: CASSLGGNHGELFF.